The entry below gives a single TCR beta chain sequence along with its context. This sample was included in a study of blood T cell repertoires in COVID-19. Study-wide context: The United States, Italy and Spain supplied acute and convalescent COVID-19 samples. PBMCs, B-cell-depleted T cells, or T cells were the source of the cDNA or gDNA that made up the material.

The CDR3 totals 11 residues. Germline CDR1 reads LNHNV; CDR2 reads YYDKDF (reference sequence). V was pared by 5 bases and J by 3 bases, with 3 bases between. As processed by the authors: Scientists estimated how many nucleated cells there were by amplifying reference gene primers. Sequencing was performed with immunoSEQ multiplex PCR; in TCRdb, only in-frame clones are kept and a portion is missing. The DNA gave D and trimming, while V, J and clone size come from that table. The top ten clones hold 2.5% to 3% of a sample with approximately 140,000 clones, around four fifths of them seen once. The material sequenced was peripheral blood. The chain joins TRBV15 to TRBJ2-3; unclear D gene. This sequence originates from a woman between 40 and 55 years old with active or convalescent COVID-19. The CDR3 sequence: CATSSTDTQYF. CDR3 coding DNA: TGTGCCACCAGCTCTACAGATACGCAGTATTTT.